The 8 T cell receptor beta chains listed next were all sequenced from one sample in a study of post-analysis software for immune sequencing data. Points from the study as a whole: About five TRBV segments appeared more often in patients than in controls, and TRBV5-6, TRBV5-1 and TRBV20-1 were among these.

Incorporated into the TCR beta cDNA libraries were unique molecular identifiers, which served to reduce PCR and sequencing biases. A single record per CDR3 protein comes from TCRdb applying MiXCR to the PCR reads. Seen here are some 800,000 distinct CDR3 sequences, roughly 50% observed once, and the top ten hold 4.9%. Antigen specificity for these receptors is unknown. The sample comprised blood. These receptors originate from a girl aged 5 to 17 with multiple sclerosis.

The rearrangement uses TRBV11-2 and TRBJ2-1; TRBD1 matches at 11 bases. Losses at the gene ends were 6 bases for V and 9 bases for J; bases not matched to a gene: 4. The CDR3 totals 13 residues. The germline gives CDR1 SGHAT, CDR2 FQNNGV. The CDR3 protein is CASRGQGDSEQFF. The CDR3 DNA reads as TGTGCCAGCAGGGGACAGGGGGACAGTGAGCAGTTCTTC.

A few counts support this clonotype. The CDR3 loop reads CASSLAGGINEQFF. Here the CDR3 DNA reads TGTGCCAGCAGCTTGGCGGGAGGGATCAATGAGCAGTTCTTC. V and J are TRBV7-2 and TRBJ2-1; TRBD2 matches at 9 bases. The CDR3 length is 14 residues. CDR1 SGHTA and CDR2 FQGNSA come from the germline V gene. Trimming cost V 3 bases and J 6 bases; bases outside gene matches: 3.

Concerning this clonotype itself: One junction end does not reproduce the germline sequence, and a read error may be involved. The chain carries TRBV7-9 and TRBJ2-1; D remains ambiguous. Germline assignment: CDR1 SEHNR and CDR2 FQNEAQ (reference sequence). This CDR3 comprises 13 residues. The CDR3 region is CASNLAGPDEQFF. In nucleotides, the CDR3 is TGTGCCAGCAACTTAGCCGGTCCGGATGAGCAGTTCTTC.

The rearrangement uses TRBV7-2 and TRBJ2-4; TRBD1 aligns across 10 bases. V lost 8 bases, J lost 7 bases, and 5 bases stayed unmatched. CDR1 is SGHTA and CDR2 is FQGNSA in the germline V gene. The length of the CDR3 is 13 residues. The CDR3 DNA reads TGTGCCAGCGGCTCGGACAGGGGGAACATTCAGTACTTC. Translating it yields CASGSDRGNIQYF.

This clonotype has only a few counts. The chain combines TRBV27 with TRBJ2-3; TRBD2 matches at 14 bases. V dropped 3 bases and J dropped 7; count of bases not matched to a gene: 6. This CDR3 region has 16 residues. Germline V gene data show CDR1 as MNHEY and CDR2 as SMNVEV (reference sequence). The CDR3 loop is CASSFSGTSGSYTQYF. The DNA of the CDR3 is TGTGCCAGCAGTTTCTCCGGGACTAGCGGGAGTTATACGCAGTATTTT.

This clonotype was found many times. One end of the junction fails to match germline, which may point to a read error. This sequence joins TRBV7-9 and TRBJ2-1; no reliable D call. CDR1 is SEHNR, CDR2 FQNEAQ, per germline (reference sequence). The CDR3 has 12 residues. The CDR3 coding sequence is TGCGCCAGCAGCTTGCGAGGCGATGAGCAGTTCTTC. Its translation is CASSLRGDEQFF. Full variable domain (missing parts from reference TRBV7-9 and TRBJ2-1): DTGVSQNPRHKITKRGQNVTFRCDPISEHNRLYWYRQTLGQGPEFLTYFQNEAQLEKSRLLSDRFSAERPKGSFSTLEIQRTEQGDSAMYLCASSLRGDEQFFGPGTRLTVL.

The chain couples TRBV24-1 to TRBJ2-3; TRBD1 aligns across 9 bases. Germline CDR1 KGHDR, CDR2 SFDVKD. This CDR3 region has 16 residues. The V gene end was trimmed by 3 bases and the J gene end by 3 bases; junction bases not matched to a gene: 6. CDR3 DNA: TGTGCCACCAGTGATGGAAGGGACAGGGCGACAGATACGCAGTATTTT. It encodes CATSDGRDRATDTQYF.

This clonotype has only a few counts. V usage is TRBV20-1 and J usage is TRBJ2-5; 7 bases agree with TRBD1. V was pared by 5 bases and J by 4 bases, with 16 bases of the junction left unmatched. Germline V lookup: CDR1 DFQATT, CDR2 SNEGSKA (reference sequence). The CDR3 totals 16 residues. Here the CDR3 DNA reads TGCAGTGCTGTCCCTCAGGACAGGCGGGTCGGAGAGACCCAGTACTTC. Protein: CSAVPQDRRVGETQYF.